This TCR beta chain was profiled in a study of T cells in pancreatic ductal adenocarcinoma (TCRdb year 2017). A note on the overall study: The work assessed suppressive cells as well as CD8+ T cells infiltrating resected pancreatic ductal adenocarcinoma, measuring their numbers, locations, and properties, in order to shed light on the adaptive T-cell response that occurs naturally.

General study outcomes and caveats: Blood samples had more total productive templates and approximately 8-fold more unique clonotypes than tumor samples. T-cell clonality showed no significant difference between tumor and blood, with a mean clonality of about 0.11 in tumors and 0.072 in blood. Comparisons of clonality between tumor and blood may be biased because tumors are enriched in CD45RO+ effector T cells rather than naive T cells, which biases the comparison toward lower diversity. Since most pancreatic cancer patients present with inoperable disease, the resected cohort was skewed toward the minority of patients who had early-stage disease.

V is clipped by 1 base and J by 5 bases, and the sequence between their germline boundaries is 14 bases long. Taken from the germline V gene, the CDR1 and CDR2 loops are MDHEN and SYDVKM. From the cysteine through the phenylalanine, the CDR3 covers 15 amino acids. The DNA shown is the 45-base CDR3, in frame from base 1. The immunoSEQ hsTCRB kit was used to amplify TCR beta CDR3 regions from genomic DNA. High-throughput TRB CDR3 sequencing was performed on an Illumina HiSeq system. On the authors' methods: Sequencing reads were analyzed with the immunoSEQ software, and nonproductive sequences with premature stops or frame-shifts were excluded. To calculate repertoire clonality, Shannon entropy was normalized by log2 of the number of unique productive sequences, and that value was subtracted from one. TCRdb provides this immuneACCESS table in a form limited to in-frame rearrangements. Some clones are lacking; in checked studies, under half of them reflect an unresolved V gene, and why the rest are absent is not known. V, J and clone size derive from that table, while D and trimming were established from the DNA sequence. Counted in this sample were about 30,000 clones; approximately 92% of them appeared once. The ten largest make up 2.2% of the sample.

Regarding this clone: There is no known antigen for this receptor. It has no much larger one-base neighbor in the sample; base qualities were not kept.

The selected pancreatic ductal adenocarcinoma patients had received surgery without neoadjuvant therapy. Peripheral blood was collected in heparin tubes, from which PBMCs were isolated by histopaque density gradient and cryopreserved in around 11% DMSO. The DNeasy Blood and Tissue Kit, with Proteinase K and RNase treatment, was used to extract genomic DNA from 7 PBMC specimens and roughly 10 flash-frozen tumor specimens. Specimen: PBMCs. The sequence came from a human donor with pancreatic ductal adenocarcinoma. The rearrangement joined TRBV28 to TRBJ2-5; tentative D gene TRBD2, with 6 bases matching. For the CDR3, the sequence is CASSLSSAGRETQYF. The sequenced DNA is TGTGCCAGCAGTTTATCCAGCGCGGGGAGGGAGACCCAGTACTTC.